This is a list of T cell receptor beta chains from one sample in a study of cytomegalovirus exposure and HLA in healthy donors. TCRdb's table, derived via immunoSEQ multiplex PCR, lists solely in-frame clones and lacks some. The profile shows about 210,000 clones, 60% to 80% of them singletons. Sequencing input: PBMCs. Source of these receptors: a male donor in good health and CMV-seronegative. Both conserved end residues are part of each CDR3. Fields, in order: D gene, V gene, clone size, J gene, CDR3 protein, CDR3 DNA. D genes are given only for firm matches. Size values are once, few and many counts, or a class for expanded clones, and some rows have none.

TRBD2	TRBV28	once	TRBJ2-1	CASSSPAASGYNEQFF	TGTGCCAGCAGTTCCCCCGCGGCTAGCGGATACAATGAGCAGTTCTTC
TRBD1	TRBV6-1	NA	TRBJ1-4	CASSEQPGTGAGKLFF	TGTGCCAGCAGTGAACAGCCCGGGACAGGGGCGGGAAAACTGTTTTTT
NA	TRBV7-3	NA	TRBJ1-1	CASSLDPGNTEAFF	TGTGCCAGCAGCCTCGATCCGGGGAACACTGAAGCTTTCTTT
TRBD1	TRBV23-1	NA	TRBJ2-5	CASSQSEDRALYETQYF	TGCGCCAGCAGTCAATCGGAGGACAGGGCTCTTTACGAGACCCAGTACTTC
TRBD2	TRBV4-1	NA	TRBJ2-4	CASSQPASGRRKNIQYF	TGCGCCAGCAGCCAACCCGCTAGCGGGAGGCGTAAAAACATTCAGTACTTC
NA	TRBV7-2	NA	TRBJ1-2	CASSAGQNYGYTF	TGTGCCAGCAGCGCTGGACAGAACTATGGCTACACCTTC
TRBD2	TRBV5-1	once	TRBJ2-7	CASSPSSGIGYEQYF	TGCGCCAGCAGCCCCTCGAGCGGGATTGGCTACGAGCAGTACTTC
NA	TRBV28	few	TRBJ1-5	CASSPDQLNQPQHF	TGTGCCAGCAGCCCAGATCAGTTGAATCAGCCCCAGCATTTT
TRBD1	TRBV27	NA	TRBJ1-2	CASRGQDSYGYTF	TGTGCCAGCAGAGGACAGGACAGCTATGGCTACACCTTC
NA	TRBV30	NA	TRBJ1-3	CAWSVRRGGNTIYF	TGTGCCTGGAGTGTTCGTAGGGGGGGAAACACCATATATTTT
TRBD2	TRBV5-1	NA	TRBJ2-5	CASSLGTSGTQETQYF	TGCGCCAGCAGCTTGGGTACTAGCGGGACGCAAGAGACCCAGTACTTC
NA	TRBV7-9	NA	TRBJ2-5	CASSLGAGYEETQYF	TGTGCCAGCAGCCTAGGGGCAGGGTACGAGGAGACCCAGTACTTC
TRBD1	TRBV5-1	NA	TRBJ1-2	CASSLTGTGSYGYTF	TGCGCCAGCAGCTTAACCGGGACAGGGTCATATGGCTACACCTTC
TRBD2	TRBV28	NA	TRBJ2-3	CASSLSGGTDTQYF	TGTGCCAGCAGTCTTAGCGGGGGCACAGATACGCAGTATTTT
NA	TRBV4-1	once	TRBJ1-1	CASSQDGQNTEAFF	TGCGCCAGCAGCCAAGATGGACAGAACACTGAAGCTTTCTTT
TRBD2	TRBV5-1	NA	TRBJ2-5	CASSLAASGEETQYF	TGCGCCAGCAGCTTGGCGGCTAGCGGGGAAGAGACCCAGTACTTC
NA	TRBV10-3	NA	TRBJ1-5	CAISEYRVGQPQHF	TGTGCCATCAGTGAATACAGGGTCGGTCAGCCCCAGCATTTT
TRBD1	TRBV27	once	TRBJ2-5	CASSSTGGDQETQYF	TGTGCCAGCAGTTCGACAGGGGGCGACCAAGAGACCCAGTACTTC
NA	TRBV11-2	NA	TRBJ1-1	CASSFRGMNTEAFF	TGTGCCAGCAGCTTCCGGGGAATGAACACCGAAGCTTTCTTT
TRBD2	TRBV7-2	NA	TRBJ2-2	CASSLAPLLAGGELFF	TGTGCCAGCAGCTTAGCGCCACTGCTAGCGGGAGGGGAGCTGTTTTTT
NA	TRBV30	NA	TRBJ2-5	CAWSGSETQYF	TGTGCCTGGAGTGGCAGTGAGACCCAGTACTTC
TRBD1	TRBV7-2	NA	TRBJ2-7	CASSLVWDRFYEQYF	TGTGCCAGCAGCTTAGTGTGGGACAGGTTCTACGAGCAGTACTTC
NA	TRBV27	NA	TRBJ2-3	CASSLILSTDTQYF	TGTGCCAGCAGTTTAATTCTTAGCACAGATACGCAGTATTTT
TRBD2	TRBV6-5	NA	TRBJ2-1	CASSLGGLAGFNEQFF	TGTGCCAGCAGTTTGGGGGGACTAGCGGGATTCAATGAGCAGTTCTTC
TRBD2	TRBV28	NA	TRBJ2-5	CASSLDGRETQYF	TGTGCCAGCAGTTTAGACGGGAGGGAGACCCAGTACTTC
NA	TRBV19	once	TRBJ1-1	CASSIASNTEAFF	TGTGCCAGTAGTATAGCTTCGAACACTGAAGCTTTCTTT
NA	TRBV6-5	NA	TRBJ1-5	CASSYSSTGFNQPQHF	TGTGCCAGCAGTTACTCGTCTACAGGCTTCAATCAGCCCCAGCATTTT
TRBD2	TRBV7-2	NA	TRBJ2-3	CASSLAGGATDTQYF	TGTGCCAGCAGCTTAGCCGGGGGGGCGACAGATACGCAGTATTTT
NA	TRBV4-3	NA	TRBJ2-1	CASSQVGRTSYNEQFF	TGCGCCAGCAGCCAAGTGGGGCGGACCTCCTACAATGAGCAGTTCTTC
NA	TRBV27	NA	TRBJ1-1	CASSSGRQGAFF	TGTGCCAGCAGCTCAGGTCGGCAGGGAGCTTTCTTT
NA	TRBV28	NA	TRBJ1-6	CASGRTDNSPLHF	TGTGCCAGCGGGAGGACGGACAATTCACCCCTCCACTTT
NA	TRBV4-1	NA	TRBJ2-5	CASSQDPTAQETQYF	TGCGCCAGCAGCCAAGATCCTACAGCCCAAGAGACCCAGTACTTC
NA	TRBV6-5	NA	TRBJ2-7	CASSYSNRATVYEQYF	TGTGCCAGCAGTTACTCTAACAGGGCTACCGTCTACGAGCAGTACTTC
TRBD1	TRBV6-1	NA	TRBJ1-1	CASRTDRDTEAFF	TGTGCCAGCAGAACAGACAGGGACACTGAAGCTTTCTTT
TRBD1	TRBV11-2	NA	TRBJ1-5	CASSLDDRDNQPQHF	TGTGCCAGCAGCCTAGACGACAGGGACAATCAGCCCCAGCATTTT
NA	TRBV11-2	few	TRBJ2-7	CASLEEVGYEQYF	TGTGCCAGCTTGGAGGAGGTTGGCTACGAGCAGTACTTC
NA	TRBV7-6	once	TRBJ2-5	CASSLLWGYEETQYF	TGTGCCAGCAGCTTACTCTGGGGCTACGAAGAGACCCAGTACTTC
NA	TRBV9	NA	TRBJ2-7	CASSPGVVYEQYF	TGTGCCAGCAGCCCAGGGGTGGTTTACGAGCAGTACTTC
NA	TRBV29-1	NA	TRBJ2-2	CSVTRGAGELFF	TGCAGCGTTACCCGGGGTGCCGGGGAGCTGTTTTTT
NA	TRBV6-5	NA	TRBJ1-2	CASSYSGYGYTF	TGTGCCAGCAGTTACTCCGGGTATGGCTACACCTTC
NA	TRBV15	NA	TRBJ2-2	CATARDIGAGELFF	TGTGCCACCGCCAGGGATATAGGGGCCGGGGAGCTGTTTTTT
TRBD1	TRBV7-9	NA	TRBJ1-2	CASSLLTGDRGYTF	TGTGCCAGCAGCCTCCTGACAGGGGACAGGGGCTACACCTTC
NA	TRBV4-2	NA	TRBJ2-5	CASSQDGGGGGQETQYF	TGTGCCAGCAGCCAAGATGGCGGCGGGGGCGGTCAAGAGACCCAGTACTTC
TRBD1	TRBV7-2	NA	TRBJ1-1	CASSSAGGITEAFF	TGTGCCAGCAGCTCAGCAGGGGGCATCACTGAAGCTTTCTTT
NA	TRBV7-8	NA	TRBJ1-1	CASSLADTTEAFF	TGTGCCAGCAGCTTAGCAGACACCACTGAAGCTTTCTTT
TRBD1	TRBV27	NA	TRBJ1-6	CASSSGGTNSPLHF	TGTGCCAGCAGTTCAGGGGGGACTAATTCACCCCTCCACTTT
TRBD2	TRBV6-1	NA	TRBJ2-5	CASRRAGGETQYF	TGTGCCAGCAGGAGAGCGGGGGGGGAGACCCAGTACTTC
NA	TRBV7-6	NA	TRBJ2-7	CASSEGRDGLREQYF	TGTGCCAGCAGCGAAGGCAGGGATGGGTTGAGGGAGCAGTACTTC
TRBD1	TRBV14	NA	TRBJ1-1	CASSQVGTGSGTEAFF	TGTGCCAGCAGCCAAGTGGGGACAGGGTCTGGCACTGAAGCTTTCTTT
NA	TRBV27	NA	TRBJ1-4	CASSLSPRPEGSKLFF	TGTGCCAGCAGTTTATCCCCGCGGCCCGAGGGTAGTAAACTGTTTTTT
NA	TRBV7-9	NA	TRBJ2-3	CASSLHPGISTDTQYF	TGTGCCAGCAGCTTACATCCAGGGATAAGCACAGATACGCAGTATTTT
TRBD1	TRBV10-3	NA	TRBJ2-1	CAISEPGTGGNEQFF	TGTGCCATCAGTGAGCCAGGGACAGGGGGTAATGAGCAGTTCTTC
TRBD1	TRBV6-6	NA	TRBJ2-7	CAIQGALVHEQYF	TGTGCCATTCAGGGGGCGCTGGTCCACGAGCAGTACTTC
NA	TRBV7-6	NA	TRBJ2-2	CASSLGSGNTGELFF	TGTGCCAGCAGCTTAGGGAGTGGCAACACCGGGGAGCTGTTTTTT